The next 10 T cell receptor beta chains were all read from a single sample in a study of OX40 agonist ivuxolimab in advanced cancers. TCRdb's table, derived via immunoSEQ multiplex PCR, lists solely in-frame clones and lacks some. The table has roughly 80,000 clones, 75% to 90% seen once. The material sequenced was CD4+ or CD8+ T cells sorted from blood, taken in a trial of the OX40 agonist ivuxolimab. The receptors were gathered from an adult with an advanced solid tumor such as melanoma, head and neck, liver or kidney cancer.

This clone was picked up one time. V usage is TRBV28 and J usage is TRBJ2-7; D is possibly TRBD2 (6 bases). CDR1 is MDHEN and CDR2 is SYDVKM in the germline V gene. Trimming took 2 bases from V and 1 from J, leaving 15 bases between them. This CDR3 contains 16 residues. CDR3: CASSLPAGLASYEQYF. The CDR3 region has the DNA TGTGCCAGCAGTTTACCCGCAGGGCTAGCGTCCTACGAGCAGTACTTC.

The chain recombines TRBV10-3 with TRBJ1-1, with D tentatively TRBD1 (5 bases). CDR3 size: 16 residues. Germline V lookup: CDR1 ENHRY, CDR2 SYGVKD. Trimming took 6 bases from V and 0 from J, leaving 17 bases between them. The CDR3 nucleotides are TGTGCCATCAGGCGAGGAGTCGGGGACGTGAACACTGAAGCTTTCTTT. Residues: CAIRRGVGDVNTEAFF.

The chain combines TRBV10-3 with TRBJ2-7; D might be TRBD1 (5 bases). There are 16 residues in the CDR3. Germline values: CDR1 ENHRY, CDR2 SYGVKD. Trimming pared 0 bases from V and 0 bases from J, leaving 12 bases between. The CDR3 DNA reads TGTGCCATCAGTGAGTCAGGCAGGGCCAACTCCTACGAGCAGTACTTC. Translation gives CAISESGRANSYEQYF.

CDR3 coding DNA: TGTGCCAGCAACGTCGGGGCTACAGATACGCAGTATTTT. It specifies CASNVGATDTQYF. The genes are TRBV2 and TRBJ2-3, with D perhaps TRBD1 or TRBD2 (5 bases each). Trimming pared 7 bases from V and 3 bases from J, leaving 11 bases between. This CDR3 has 13 amino acids. In germline, CDR1 is SNHLY, CDR2 FYNNEI.

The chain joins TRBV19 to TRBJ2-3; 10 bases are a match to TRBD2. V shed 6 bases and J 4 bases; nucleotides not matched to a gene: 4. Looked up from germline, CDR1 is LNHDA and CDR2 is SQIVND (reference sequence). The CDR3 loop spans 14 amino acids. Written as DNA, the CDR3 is TGTGCCAGTAGGAGCGGGGGGGCTCCAGATACGCAGTATTTT. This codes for CASRSGGAPDTQYF.

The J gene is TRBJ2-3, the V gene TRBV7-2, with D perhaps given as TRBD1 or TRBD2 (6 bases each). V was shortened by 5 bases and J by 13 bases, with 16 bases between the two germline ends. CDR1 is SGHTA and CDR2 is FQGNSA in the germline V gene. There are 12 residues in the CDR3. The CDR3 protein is CASSARQASEYF. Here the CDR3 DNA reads TGTGCCAGCAGCGCAAGACAGGCTAGCGAGTATTTT.

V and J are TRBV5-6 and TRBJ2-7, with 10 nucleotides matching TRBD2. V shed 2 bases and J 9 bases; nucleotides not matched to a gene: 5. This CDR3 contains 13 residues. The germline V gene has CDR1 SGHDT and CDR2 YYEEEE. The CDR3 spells CASSLPSGSGQYF. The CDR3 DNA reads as TGTGCCAGCAGCTTACCTAGCGGGAGTGGGCAGTACTTC.

The CDR3 sequence: CASSLGGAAGNTIYF. CDR3 nucleotide sequence: TGTGCCAGCAGCTTAGGCGGGGCCGCTGGAAACACCATATATTTT. V gene TRBV7-9 combines with J gene TRBJ1-3, with D perhaps TRBD1 (5 bases). The germline V gene has CDR1 SEHNR and CDR2 FQNEAQ (reference sequence). This CDR3 spans 15 amino acids. Trimming shortened V by 1 base and J by 2 bases, and 9 bases separated the two germline ends.

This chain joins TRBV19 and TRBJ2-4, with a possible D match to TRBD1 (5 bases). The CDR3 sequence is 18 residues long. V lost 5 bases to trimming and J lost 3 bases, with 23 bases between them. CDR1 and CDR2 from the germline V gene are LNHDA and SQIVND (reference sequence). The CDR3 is CASSADFQATDGKNIQYF. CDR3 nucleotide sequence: TGTGCCAGTAGTGCCGACTTCCAGGCGACAGATGGCAAAAACATTCAGTACTTC.

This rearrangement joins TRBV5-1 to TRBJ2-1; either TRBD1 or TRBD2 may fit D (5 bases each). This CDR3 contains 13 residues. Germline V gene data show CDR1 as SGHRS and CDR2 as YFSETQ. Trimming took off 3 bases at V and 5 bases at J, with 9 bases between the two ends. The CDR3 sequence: CASSSGANNEQFF. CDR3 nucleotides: TGCGCCAGCAGCTCCGGGGCCAACAATGAGCAGTTCTTC.